The 24 T cell receptor beta chains presented below share a single source sample, sequenced in a study of cytomegalovirus exposure and HLA in healthy donors. It was with 60 Vbeta and 13 Jbeta primers that the PCR ran. Data came from immunoSEQ multiplex PCR; TCRdb stores just in-frame clones and leaves some out. The sample gives approximately 200,000 clones, 79% of which show up once; over 1.5% is in the top ten. The sample taken for sequencing was PBMCs. The receptors come from a girl aged 10-17 years in good health and CMV-seropositive.

This clone came up a few times. This rearrangement joins TRBV20-1 to TRBJ1-2; D is undetermined. The CDR3 runs 11 residues. Germline CDR1 is DFQATT and CDR2 is SNEGSKA (reference sequence). V was trimmed by 6 bases and J by 4 bases, leaving 9 bases between them. The CDR3 region is CSASPSYGYTF. The CDR3 coding sequence is TGCAGTGCCAGTCCCAGCTATGGCTACACCTTC.

The chain combines TRBV19 with TRBJ2-3, with D possibly TRBD1 on 6 matching bases. The V gene's germline CDR1 is LNHDA and CDR2 SQIVND (reference sequence). This CDR3 spans 14 amino acids. With 5 bases removed from V and 2 bases from J, the gap between germline ends came to 11 bases. The CDR3, as DNA: TGTGCCAGTAGTCCGGGACACCACACAGATACGCAGTATTTT. Its translation: CASSPGHHTDTQYF. Variable domain in full (rest from reference TRBV19 and TRBJ2-3): DGGITQSPKYLFRKEGQNVTLSCEQNLNHDAMYWYRQDPGQGLRLIYYSQIVNDFQKGDIAEGYSVSREKKESFPLTVTSAQKNPTAFYLCASSPGHHTDTQYFGPGTRLTVL.

The gene calls are TRBV13 and TRBJ2-1, with 9 nucleotides matching TRBD2. Germline V gene lookup returns CDR1 PRHDT and CDR2 FYEKMQ (reference sequence). V was pared by 5 bases and J by 6 bases, with 17 bases of the junction left unmatched. This CDR3 region has 18 residues. In nucleotides, the CDR3 is TGTGCCAGCAGCCCCCGCCGAGGGATGGGCGGGGGGGCCAATGAGCAGTTCTTC. It codes for CASSPRRGMGGGANEQFF.

This chain links TRBV18 with TRBJ2-7, with D maybe TRBD2 (5 bases). Trimming pared 2 bases from V and 0 bases from J, leaving 8 bases between. The CDR3 totals 14 residues. The germline CDR1 and CDR2 sequences are KGHSH and LQKENI. The CDR3 DNA is TGTGCCAGCTCACCATTGGGGAGCTCCTACGAGCAGTACTTC. This codes for CASSPLGSSYEQYF.

The CDR3 DNA reads TGTGCCAGCAGTTACTCGCGGGGGGCGAATGAAAAACTGTTTTTT. Its translation: CASSYSRGANEKLFF. The genes are TRBV6-5 and TRBJ1-4; TRBD1 might be the D (6 bases). The germline V and J ends were trimmed by 0 bases and 5 bases, with 10 bases remaining between them. CDR1 is MNHEY, CDR2 SVGAGI, per germline. This CDR3 spans 15 amino acids.

The chain recombines TRBV6-5 with TRBJ2-7; D is perhaps TRBD1 (5 bases). Trimming removed 2 bases at V and 2 bases at J, with 13 bases between. The germline CDR1 and CDR2 sequences are MNHEY and SVGAGI. The CDR3 covers 15 residues. The chain's CDR3 is CASSYEDILTYEQYF. CDR3 DNA: TGTGCCAGCAGTTACGAGGACATACTCACCTACGAGCAGTACTTC.

This clone has a handful of counts. The rearrangement joins TRBV21-1 to TRBJ2-7; the tabulated D call, TRBD1, remains unverified against the DNA. TRBV21-1 is given as a pseudogene. This CDR3 is built from 14 residues. CDR3 amino acids: CASSFRTGLYEQYF. The CDR3 bases are TGTGCCAGCAGCTTCCGGACAGGGCTATACGAGCAGTACTTC.

The rearrangement uses TRBV28 and TRBJ1-1; D is possibly TRBD1 (6 bases). The CDR3 is 14 amino acids. V gave up 4 bases and J gave up 4 bases, with 13 bases separating them. Germline V lookup: CDR1 MDHEN, CDR2 SYDVKM. CDR3 nucleotides: TGTGCCAGCAGTTACAGGGAAAGGGCCACTGAAGCTTTCTTT. Encoded protein: CASSYRERATEAFF.

This clone was detected a few times. J is TRBJ2-5 and V is TRBV6-5, with TRBD2 matching over 9 bases. The CDR3 contains 15 residues. Trimming cost V 8 bases and J 5 bases; bases outside gene matches: 12. Per germline, CDR1 MNHEY and CDR2 SVGAGI. Here the CDR3 reads CASAPGGGAWETQYF. CDR3 bases: TGTGCCAGCGCCCCGGGCGGGGGGGCCTGGGAGACCCAGTACTTC.

The chain recombines TRBV11-2 with TRBJ2-6, with D perhaps matching TRBD1 (6 bases). Per the germline V gene, CDR1 is SGHAT and CDR2 is FQNNGV. The CDR3 runs to 16 residues. V was cut by 8 bases and J by 4 bases, with 18 bases left in between. DNA for the CDR3: TGTGCCAGCCTGACAGGAGTGGCTGTAGGGGCCAACGTCCTGACTTTC. Translating gives CASLTGVAVGANVLTF.

The J gene is TRBJ1-3, the V gene TRBV11-2; a weak D match, TRBD1 (5 bases). The ends were cut back, 2 bases at V and 1 base at J, with 15 bases in the middle. CDR3 length equals 17 residues. Per the germline V gene, CDR1 is SGHAT and CDR2 is FQNNGV. CDR3 loop: CASSLRSGVWSGNTIYF. Here the CDR3 DNA reads TGTGCCAGCAGCTTAAGGTCGGGGGTTTGGTCTGGAAACACCATATATTTT.

V is TRBV7-2 and J is TRBJ2-2; D gene unclear. Germline values: CDR1 SGHTA, CDR2 FQGNSA. V was clipped by 4 bases and J by 8 bases, with 5 bases between them. This CDR3 spans 11 amino acids. This CDR3 is CASSSPGELFF. The CDR3 coding sequence is TGTGCCAGCAGCTCTCCTGGGGAGCTGTTTTTT.

The rearrangement joins TRBV27 to TRBJ1-4, with 8 bases identical to TRBD1. This CDR3 is 15 amino acids long. V shed 5 bases and J 8 bases; nucleotides not matched to a gene: 10. Per germline, CDR1 MNHEY and CDR2 SMNVEV (reference sequence). The CDR3 sequence is CASSTPRDRQEKLFF. As DNA, the CDR3 is TGTGCCAGCAGTACACCCCGGGACAGGCAGGAAAAACTGTTTTTT.

This clone appeared a few times. V gene TRBV2 combines with J gene TRBJ2-5, with TRBD1 matching over 9 bases. The V segment lost 7 bases and the J segment 6 bases; nucleotides outside the gene matches: 9. Germline V lookup: CDR1 SNHLY, CDR2 FYNNEI. This CDR3 has 14 residues. CDR3 protein: CASTEQGARQTQYF. The CDR3 coding sequence is TGTGCCAGCACCGAACAGGGGGCGCGACAGACCCAGTACTTC.

The CDR3 bases are TGTGCCAGCAGTTTGACTAGCAGCGAAGAGACCCAGTACTTC. It codes for CASSLTSSEETQYF. The V gene is TRBV5-6, the J gene TRBJ2-5, with 7 positions matching TRBD2. Germline V gene sequence: CDR1 SGHDT, CDR2 YYEEEE. The V segment lost 5 bases and the J segment 3 bases; nucleotides outside the gene matches: 7. The length of the CDR3 is 14 residues.

Worth noting for this clone: Other nucleotide sequences from this sample produce the same CDR3. The chain links TRBV9 to TRBJ2-2; no firm D call. The CDR3 has 14 amino acids. Trimming shortened V by 0 bases and J by 4 bases, and 7 bases separated the two germline ends. CDR1 and CDR2 from the germline V gene are SGDLS and YYNGEE. The CDR3 nucleotides read TGTGCCAGCAGCGTAGCTACGAGCACCGGGGAGCTGTTTTTT. Translating it yields CASSVATSTGELFF.

The chain is built from TRBV4-1 and TRBJ2-1; possibly TRBD2 for D (6 bases). The CDR3 is 15 residues long. Per the germline V gene, CDR1 is MGHRA and CDR2 is YSYEKL. Trimming removed 1 base from V and 7 bases from J, with 14 bases in between. The CDR3 loop reads CASSQVGGRTNEQFF. The CDR3 nucleotides are TGCGCCAGCAGCCAAGTGGGGGGACGGACTAATGAGCAGTTCTTC.

The chain employs TRBV20-1 and TRBJ2-7; tentatively, D is TRBD2 (5 bases). Germline V gives CDR1 DFQATT, CDR2 SNEGSKA (reference sequence). The CDR3 has 10 amino acids. The V end was cut by 5 bases, the J end by 6 bases, with 8 bases between. CDR3 DNA sequence: TGCAGTGCTCTCGAGGGCGAGCAGTACTTC. This translates into CSALEGEQYF.

The count of this clone is one. The chain uses TRBV6-5 and TRBJ2-3, with 10 bases aligning to TRBD2. The CDR3 is 15 residues long. After removal of 2 bases from V and 7 bases from J, the junction contained 6 bases not matched to a gene. Germline CDR1 MNHEY, CDR2 SVGAGI. CDR3 loop: CASSYASGGRNTQYF. DNA for the CDR3: TGTGCCAGCAGTTACGCTAGCGGGGGACGAAATACGCAGTATTTT.

This chain connects TRBV9 to TRBJ2-3; TRBD1 matches at 9 bases. Germline V gives CDR1 SGDLS, CDR2 YYNGEE. Trimming at V came to 4 bases and at J to 1 base, leaving 7 bases not matched to a gene. This CDR3 spans 16 amino acids. DNA of the CDR3: TGTGCCAGCAGCCCGTCGACAGGGGGGGGCACAGATACGCAGTATTTT. It yields the protein CASSPSTGGGTDTQYF.

The chain links TRBV5-6 to TRBJ2-2, with a tentative D call TRBD1 (6 bases). The germline V and J ends were trimmed by 4 bases and 6 bases, with 13 bases remaining between them. CDR1 and CDR2 from the germline V gene are SGHDT and YYEEEE. The CDR3 has 14 amino acids. In DNA, the CDR3 is TGTGCCAGCAGCCCCAACCCAGGGGCCGGGGAGCTGTTTTTT. Translated: CASSPNPGAGELFF.

The chain joins TRBV6-5 to TRBJ2-7; 7 positions agree with TRBD1. The CDR3 totals 13 residues. Trimming took 5 bases from V and 8 from J; bases not matched to a gene: 9. The germline V gene encodes CDR1 MNHEY and CDR2 SVGAGI. The DNA for the CDR3 is TGTGCCAGCAGTAGAGACAGGGCCGGCAAGCAGTACTTC. Translation: CASSRDRAGKQYF.

The chain links TRBV4-2 to TRBJ2-5, with TRBD2 matching over 12 bases. V was clipped by 4 bases and J by 1 base; unmatched bases: 16. Germline CDR1 is LGHNA and CDR2 is YNFKEQ. CDR3 length: 20 amino acids. This CDR3 reads CASSLRWGASGGAVQETQYF. CDR3 in DNA: TGTGCCAGCAGCCTGCGTTGGGGGGCTAGCGGGGGGGCTGTCCAAGAGACCCAGTACTTC.

J is TRBJ2-3 and V is TRBV7-9; a possible D gene is TRBD1 (7 bases). Deletions cut 6 bases from V and 2 bases from J, with 12 bases between. Germline values: CDR1 SEHNR, CDR2 FQNEAQ (reference sequence). The CDR3 covers 14 residues. The CDR3: CASRRDSHTDTQYF. The CDR3 DNA sequence: TGTGCCAGCAGGCGGGACAGCCACACAGATACGCAGTATTTT.